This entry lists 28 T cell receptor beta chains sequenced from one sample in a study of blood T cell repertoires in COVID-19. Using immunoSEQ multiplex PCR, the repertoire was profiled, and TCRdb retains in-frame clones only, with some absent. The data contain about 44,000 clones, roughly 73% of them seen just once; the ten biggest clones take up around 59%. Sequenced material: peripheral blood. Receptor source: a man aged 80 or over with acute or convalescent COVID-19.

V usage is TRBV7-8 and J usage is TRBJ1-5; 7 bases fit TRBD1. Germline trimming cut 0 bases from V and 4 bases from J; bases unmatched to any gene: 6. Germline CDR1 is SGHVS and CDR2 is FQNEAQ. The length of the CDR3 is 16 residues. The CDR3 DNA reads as TGTGCCAGCAGCTTAGCAGAGGGGGCTGGAAATCAGCCCCAGCATTTT. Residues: CASSLAEGAGNQPQHF.

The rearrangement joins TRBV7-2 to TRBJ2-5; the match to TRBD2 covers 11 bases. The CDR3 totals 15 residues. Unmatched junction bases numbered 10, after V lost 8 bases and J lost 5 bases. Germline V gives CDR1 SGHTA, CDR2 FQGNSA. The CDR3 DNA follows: TGTGCCAGCGTCCAACTAGCGGGAGTGGGTGAGACCCAGTACTTC. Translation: CASVQLAGVGETQYF.

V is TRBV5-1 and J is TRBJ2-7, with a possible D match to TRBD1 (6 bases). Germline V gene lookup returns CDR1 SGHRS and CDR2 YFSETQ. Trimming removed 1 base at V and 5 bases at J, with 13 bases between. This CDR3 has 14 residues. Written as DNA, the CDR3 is TGCGCCAGCAGCTTGACAGGGACCATAGACGAGCAGTACTTC. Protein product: CASSLTGTIDEQYF.

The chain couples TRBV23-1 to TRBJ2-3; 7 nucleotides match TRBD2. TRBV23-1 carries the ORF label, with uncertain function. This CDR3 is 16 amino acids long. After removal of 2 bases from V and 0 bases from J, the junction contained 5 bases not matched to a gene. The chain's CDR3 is CASSQRAGESTDTQYF. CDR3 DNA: TGCGCCAGCAGTCAAAGGGCGGGAGAAAGCACAGATACGCAGTATTTT.

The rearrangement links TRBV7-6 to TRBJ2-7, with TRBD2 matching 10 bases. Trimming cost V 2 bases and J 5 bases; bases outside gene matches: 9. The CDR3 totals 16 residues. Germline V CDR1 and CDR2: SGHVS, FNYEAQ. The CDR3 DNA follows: TGTGCCAGCAGCTTAATCCCGGCTAGCGGGAGCCACGAGCAGTACTTC. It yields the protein CASSLIPASGSHEQYF.

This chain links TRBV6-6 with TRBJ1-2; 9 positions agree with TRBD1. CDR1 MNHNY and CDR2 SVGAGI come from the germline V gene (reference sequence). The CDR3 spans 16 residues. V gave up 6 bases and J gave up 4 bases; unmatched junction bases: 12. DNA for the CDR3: TGTGCCAGCAGAGAACAGGGGGCGCCGAGCGCCTATGGCTACACCTTC. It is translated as CASREQGAPSAYGYTF.

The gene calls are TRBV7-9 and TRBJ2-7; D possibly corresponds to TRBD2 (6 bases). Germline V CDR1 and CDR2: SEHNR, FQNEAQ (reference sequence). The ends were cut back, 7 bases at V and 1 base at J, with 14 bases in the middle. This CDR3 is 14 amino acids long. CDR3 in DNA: TGTGCCAGCAACACTAGAGGGAGGTCCTACGAGCAGTACTTC. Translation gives CASNTRGRSYEQYF.

The CDR3: CASSLRTSPYNEQFF. The DNA for the CDR3 is TGTGCCAGCAGCTTAAGGACTAGCCCCTACAATGAGCAGTTCTTC. The chain is built from TRBV7-9 and TRBJ2-1, with 8 nucleotides matching TRBD2. Germline V gives CDR1 SEHNR, CDR2 FQNEAQ (reference sequence). The CDR3 contains 15 residues. The junction had 2 bases not matched to a gene; V was cut back by 2 bases and J by 2 bases. The whole variable domain, filled in from reference TRBV7-9 and TRBJ2-1, reads DTGVSQNPRHKITKRGQNVTFRCDPISEHNRLYWYRQTLGQGPEFLTYFQNEAQLEKSRLLSDRFSAERPKGSFSTLEIQRTEQGDSAMYLCASSLRTSPYNEQFFGPGTRLTVL.

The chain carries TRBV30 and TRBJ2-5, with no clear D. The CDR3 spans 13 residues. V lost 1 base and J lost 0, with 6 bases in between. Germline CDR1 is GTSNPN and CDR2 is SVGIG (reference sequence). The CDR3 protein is CAWSGPYQETQYF. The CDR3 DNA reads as TGTGCCTGGAGTGGTCCCTACCAAGAGACCCAGTACTTC.

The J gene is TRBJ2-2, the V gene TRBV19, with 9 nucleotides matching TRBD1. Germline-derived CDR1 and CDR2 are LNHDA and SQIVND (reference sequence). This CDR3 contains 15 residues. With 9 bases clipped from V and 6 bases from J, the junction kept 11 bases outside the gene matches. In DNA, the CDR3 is TGTGCCAGCAAACAAATTACAGGGGGCCCCGGGGAGCTGTTTTTT. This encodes CASKQITGGPGELFF.

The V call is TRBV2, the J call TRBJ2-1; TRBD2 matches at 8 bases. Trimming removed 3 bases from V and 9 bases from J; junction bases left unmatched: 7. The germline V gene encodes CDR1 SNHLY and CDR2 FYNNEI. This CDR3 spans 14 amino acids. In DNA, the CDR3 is TGTGCCAGCAGTGAGAACGGGAGGGCCTCTGAGCAGTTCTTC. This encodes CASSENGRASEQFF.

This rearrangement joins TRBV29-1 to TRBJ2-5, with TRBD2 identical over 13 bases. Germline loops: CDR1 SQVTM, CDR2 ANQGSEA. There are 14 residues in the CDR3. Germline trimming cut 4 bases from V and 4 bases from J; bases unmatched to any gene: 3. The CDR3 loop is CSVVLAGGGETQYF. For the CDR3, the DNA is TGCAGCGTTGTACTAGCGGGGGGGGGAGAGACCCAGTACTTC.

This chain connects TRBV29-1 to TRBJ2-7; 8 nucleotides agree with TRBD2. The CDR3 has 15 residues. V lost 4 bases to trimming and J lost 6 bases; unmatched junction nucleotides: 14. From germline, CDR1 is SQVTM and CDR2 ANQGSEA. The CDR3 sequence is CSVGPSASGRSEQYF. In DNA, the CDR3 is TGCAGCGTTGGCCCCTCCGCTAGCGGGCGGTCCGAGCAGTACTTC.

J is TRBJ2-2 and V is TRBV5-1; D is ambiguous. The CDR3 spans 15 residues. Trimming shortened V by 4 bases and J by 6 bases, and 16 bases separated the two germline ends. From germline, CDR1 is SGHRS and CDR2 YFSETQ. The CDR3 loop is CASSAGSPIPGELFF. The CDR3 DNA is TGCGCCAGCAGCGCCGGGTCCCCTATCCCCGGGGAGCTGTTTTTT. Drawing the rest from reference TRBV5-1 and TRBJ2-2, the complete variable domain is KAGVTQTPRYLIKTRGQQVTLSCSPISGHRSVSWYQQTPGQGLQFLFEYFSETQRNKGNFPGRFSGRQFSNSRSEMNVSTLELGDSALYLCASSAGSPIPGELFFGEGSRLTVL.

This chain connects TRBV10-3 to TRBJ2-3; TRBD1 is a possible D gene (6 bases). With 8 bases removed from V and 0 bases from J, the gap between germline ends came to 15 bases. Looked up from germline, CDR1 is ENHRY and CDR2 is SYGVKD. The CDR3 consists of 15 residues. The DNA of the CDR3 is TGTGCCATCGCCGGGGACACTTCTAGCACAGATACGCAGTATTTT. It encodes CAIAGDTSSTDTQYF.

The CDR3 loop reads CASSPTSGDNEQFF. CDR3 in DNA: TGTGCCAGCAGTCCGACTAGTGGGGACAATGAGCAGTTCTTC. The rearrangement uses TRBV6-4 and TRBJ2-1; tentatively, D is TRBD2 (6 bases). Germline CDR1 and CDR2: MRHNA and SNTAGT. CDR3 size: 14 residues. Trimming cost V 5 bases and J 5 bases, with 13 bases left between them.

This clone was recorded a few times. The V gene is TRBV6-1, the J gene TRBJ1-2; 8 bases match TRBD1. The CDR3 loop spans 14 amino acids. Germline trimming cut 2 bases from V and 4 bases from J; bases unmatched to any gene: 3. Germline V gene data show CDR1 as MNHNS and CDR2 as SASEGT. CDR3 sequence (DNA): TGTGCCAGCAGTGAAAGGGACAGGAGCTATGGCTACACCTTC. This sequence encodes CASSERDRSYGYTF.

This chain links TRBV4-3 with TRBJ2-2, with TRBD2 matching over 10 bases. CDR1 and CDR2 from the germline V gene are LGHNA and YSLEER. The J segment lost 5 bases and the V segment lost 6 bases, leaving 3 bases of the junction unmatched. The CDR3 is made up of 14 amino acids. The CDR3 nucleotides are TGCGCCAGCAGTTCTAGCGGGAGTACCGGGGAGCTGTTTTTT. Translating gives CASSSSGSTGELFF.

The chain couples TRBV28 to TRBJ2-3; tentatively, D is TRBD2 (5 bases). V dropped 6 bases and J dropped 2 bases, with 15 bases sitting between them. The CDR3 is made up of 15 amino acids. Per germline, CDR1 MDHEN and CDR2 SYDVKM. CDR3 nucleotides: TGTGCCAGCAGCATTGGAAGCGGATACACAGATACGCAGTATTTT. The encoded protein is CASSIGSGYTDTQYF.

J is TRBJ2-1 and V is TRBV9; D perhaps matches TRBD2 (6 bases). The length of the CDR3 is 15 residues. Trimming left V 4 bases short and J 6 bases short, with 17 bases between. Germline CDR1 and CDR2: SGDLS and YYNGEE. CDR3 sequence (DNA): TGTGCCAGCAGCCCCCTGGGACTGGGCGCCAATGAGCAGTTCTTC. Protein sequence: CASSPLGLGANEQFF.

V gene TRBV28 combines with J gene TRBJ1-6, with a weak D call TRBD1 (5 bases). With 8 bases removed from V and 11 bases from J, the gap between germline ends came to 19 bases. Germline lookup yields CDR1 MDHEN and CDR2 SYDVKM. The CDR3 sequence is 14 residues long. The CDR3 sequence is CASRVRGSSAPLHF. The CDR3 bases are TGTGCCAGCCGTGTAAGGGGAAGTTCGGCACCCCTCCACTTT.

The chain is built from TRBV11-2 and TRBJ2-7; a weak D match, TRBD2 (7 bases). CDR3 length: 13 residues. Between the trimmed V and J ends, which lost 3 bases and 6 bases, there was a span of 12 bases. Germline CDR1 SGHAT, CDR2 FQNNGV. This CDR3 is CASSFGGAGEQYF. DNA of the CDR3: TGTGCCAGCAGCTTTGGGGGGGCGGGCGAGCAGTACTTC.

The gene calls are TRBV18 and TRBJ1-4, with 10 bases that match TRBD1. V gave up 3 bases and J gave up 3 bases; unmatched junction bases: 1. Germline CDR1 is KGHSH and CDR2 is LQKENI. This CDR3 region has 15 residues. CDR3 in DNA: TGTGCCAGCTCACCCGGGACAGGGGCTAATGAAAAACTGTTTTTT. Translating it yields CASSPGTGANEKLFF. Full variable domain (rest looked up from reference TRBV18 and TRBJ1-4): NAGVMQNPRHLVRRRGQEARLRCSPMKGHSHVYWYRQLPEEGLKFMVYLQKENIIDESGMPKERFSAEFPKEGPSILRIQQVVRGDSAAYFCASSPGTGANEKLFFGSGTQLSVL.

CDR3 sequence: CASSYSGAGGELFF. DNA for the CDR3: TGTGCCAGCAGTTACTCGGGAGCTGGCGGGGAGCTGTTTTTT. The rearrangement joins TRBV6-5 to TRBJ2-2, with D tentatively TRBD2 (5 bases). CDR3 size: 14 residues. V was trimmed by 0 bases and J by 7 bases, leaving 9 bases between them. Germline CDR1 and CDR2: MNHEY and SVGAGI.

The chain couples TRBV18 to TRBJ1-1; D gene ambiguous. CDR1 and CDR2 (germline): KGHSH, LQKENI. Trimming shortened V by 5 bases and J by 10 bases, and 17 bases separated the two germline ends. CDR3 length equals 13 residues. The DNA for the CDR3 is TGTGCCAGCTCAGCCTATGAGGGCTCTGCAGCTTTCTTT. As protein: CASSAYEGSAAFF. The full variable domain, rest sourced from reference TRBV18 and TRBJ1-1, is NAGVMQNPRHLVRRRGQEARLRCSPMKGHSHVYWYRQLPEEGLKFMVYLQKENIIDESGMPKERFSAEFPKEGPSILRIQQVVRGDSAAYFCASSAYEGSAAFFGQGTRLTVV.

CDR3 nucleotides: TGTGCCAGCAGCTTAGCGGGGGACAGCGAGCAGTACTTC. Residues: CASSLAGDSEQYF. The chain combines TRBV7-9 with TRBJ2-7, with 7 nucleotides matching TRBD1. The J segment lost 6 bases and the V segment lost 0 bases, leaving 2 bases of the junction unmatched. Germline lookup yields CDR1 SEHNR and CDR2 FQNEAQ (reference sequence). CDR3 length: 13 amino acids.

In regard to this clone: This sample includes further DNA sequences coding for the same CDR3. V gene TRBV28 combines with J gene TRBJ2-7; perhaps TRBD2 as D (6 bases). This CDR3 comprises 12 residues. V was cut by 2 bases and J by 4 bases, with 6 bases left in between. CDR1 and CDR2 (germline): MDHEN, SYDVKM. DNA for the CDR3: TGTGCCAGCAGTTTAGGGGGGTACGAGCAGTACTTC. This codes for CASSLGGYEQYF.

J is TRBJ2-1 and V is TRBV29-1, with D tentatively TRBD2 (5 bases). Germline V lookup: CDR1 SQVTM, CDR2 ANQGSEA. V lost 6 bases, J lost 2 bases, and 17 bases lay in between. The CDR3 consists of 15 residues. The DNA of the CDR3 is TGCAGCGTGTCCCTACGTAGCGTCGCCTACAATGAGCAGTTCTTC. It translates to CSVSLRSVAYNEQFF.